Here is one T cell receptor (beta chain) with its context. The data were obtained in a study of early T cells in non-severe SARS-CoV-2 infection. TCRdb redid the calling of the 5' RACE reads with MiXCR, one entry per CDR3 protein. The sample lists tens of thousands of distinct CDR3 sequences; 4.6% were seen once. This CDR3 is 11 amino acids long. The V gene's germline CDR1 is MRHNA and CDR2 SNTAGT. The ends were cut back, 11 bases at V and 5 bases at J, with 13 bases in the middle. The J gene is TRBJ2-7, the V gene TRBV6-4; D gene uncertain. The source is an adult who was a healthcare worker with PCR-confirmed SARS-CoV-2 infection or an uninfected control (not recorded which). The sequencing here drew on whole blood, taken at baseline. CDR3 sequence reads: CAAPRCHEQYF. The CDR3 nucleotides are TGTGCCGCCCCAAGGTGTCACGAGCAGTACTTC.